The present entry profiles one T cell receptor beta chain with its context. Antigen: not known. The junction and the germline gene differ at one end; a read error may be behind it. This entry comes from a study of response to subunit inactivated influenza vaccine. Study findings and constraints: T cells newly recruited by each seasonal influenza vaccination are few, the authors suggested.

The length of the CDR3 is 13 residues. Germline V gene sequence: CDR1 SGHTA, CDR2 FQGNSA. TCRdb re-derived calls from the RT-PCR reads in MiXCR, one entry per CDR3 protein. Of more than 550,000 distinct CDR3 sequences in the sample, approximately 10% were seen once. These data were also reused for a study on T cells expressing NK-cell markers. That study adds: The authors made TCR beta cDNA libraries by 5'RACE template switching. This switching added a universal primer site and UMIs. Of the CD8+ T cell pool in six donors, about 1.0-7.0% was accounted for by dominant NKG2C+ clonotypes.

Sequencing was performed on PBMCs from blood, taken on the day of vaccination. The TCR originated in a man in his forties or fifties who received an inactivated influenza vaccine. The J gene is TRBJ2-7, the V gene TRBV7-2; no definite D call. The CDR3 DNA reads TGTGCCAGCAGCTTAGCGCGTTGGCAGGTGGGAATTTTC. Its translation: CASSLARWQVGIF.